This T cell receptor (beta chain) comes out of a study of T cells in Graves' hyperthyroidism and ophthalmopathy. Study-level points and caveats: Ophthalmopathy was told apart from stable hyperthyroidism by a 13 V-J model. The model predicted ophthalmopathy a median about 6.6 months before onset.

This clonotype was observed at least ten times. Its antigen remains unknown. Looked up from germline, CDR1 is MNHNY and CDR2 is SVGAGI (reference sequence). The CDR3 consists of 16 residues. The V end was cut by 0 bases, the J end by 0 bases, with 11 bases between. RNA transcripts provided the source from which TCR beta CDR3 regions were amplified. Carried out on the TCR CDR3, a first-round RT-PCR used the HTBI primer set. TCRdb independently ran MiXCR on the multiplex PCR reads; one entry per CDR3 protein. The sample has 650,000 to 850,000 distinct CDR3 sequences; 18% are singletons. Initially, at the first diagnosis of hyperthyroidism and before any ophthalmopathy symptoms, blood was sampled.

The source of this sequence is a woman aged 45-60 years with Graves' hyperthyroidism that later progressed to Graves' ophthalmopathy. The chain uses TRBV6-6 and TRBJ1-1; D gene unclear. Sequenced input: blood. CDR3 residues: CASSYSSHTMNTEAFF. CDR3 DNA sequence: TGTGCCAGCAGTTACTCGAGTCACACCATGAACACTGAAGCTTTCTTT.